This entry concerns a single T cell receptor beta chain. Its antigen is not known. This sample is part of a study of monozygotic twins with inflammatory bowel disease. Study conclusions and caveats: Repertoire similarity did not differ between concordant and discordant twins, perhaps due to limited power.

Each TCR library used about 3,500 ng of total RNA. Using TCRalpha and TCRbeta cDNA, the researchers carried out two nested PCRs that lasted roughly 16 and 10 cycles. TCRdb re-called the 5' RACE reads, yielding one record per CDR3 amino acid sequence without DNA. This sample contains over 200,000 distinct CDR3 sequences. The CDR3 has 11 residues. The V gene's germline CDR1 is DFQATT and CDR2 SNEGSKA (reference sequence). The chain combines TRBV20-1 with TRBJ2-7; TCRdb gives TRBD1 as the D gene, but with no DNA this cannot be confirmed. This clonotype was obtained from a human donor with ulcerative colitis or Crohn's disease, or a healthy co-twin of an affected twin (not recorded which). Sequenced input: blood. The CDR3 loop reads CSAIRTVEQYF.